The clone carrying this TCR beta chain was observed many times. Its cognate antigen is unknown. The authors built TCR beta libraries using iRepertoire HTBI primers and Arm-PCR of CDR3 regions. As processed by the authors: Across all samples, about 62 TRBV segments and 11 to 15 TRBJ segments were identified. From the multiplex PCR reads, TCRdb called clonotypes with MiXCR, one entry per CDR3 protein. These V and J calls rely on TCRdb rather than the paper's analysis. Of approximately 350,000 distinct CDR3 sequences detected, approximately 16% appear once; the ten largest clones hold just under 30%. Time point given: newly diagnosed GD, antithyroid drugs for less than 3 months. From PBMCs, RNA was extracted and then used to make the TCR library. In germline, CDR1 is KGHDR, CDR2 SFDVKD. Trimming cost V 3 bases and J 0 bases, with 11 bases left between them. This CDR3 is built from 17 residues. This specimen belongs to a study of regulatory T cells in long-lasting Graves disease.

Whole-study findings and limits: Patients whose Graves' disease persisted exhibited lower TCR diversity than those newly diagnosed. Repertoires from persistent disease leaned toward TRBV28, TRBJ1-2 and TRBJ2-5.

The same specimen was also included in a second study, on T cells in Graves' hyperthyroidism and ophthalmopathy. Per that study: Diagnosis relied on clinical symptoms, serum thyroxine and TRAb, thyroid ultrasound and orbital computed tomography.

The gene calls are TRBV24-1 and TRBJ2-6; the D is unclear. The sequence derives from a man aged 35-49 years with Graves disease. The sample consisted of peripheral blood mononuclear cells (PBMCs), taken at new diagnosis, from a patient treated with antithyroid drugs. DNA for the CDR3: TGTGCCACCAGTGATAGTAGACAAACCTCTGGGGCCAACGTCCTGACTTTC. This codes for CATSDSRQTSGANVLTF.